This T cell receptor beta chain appears in the sequencing data of a study of blood T cell repertoires in COVID-19. The overall study: The cDNA or gDNA used as material had been derived from T cells, B-cell-depleted T cells, or PBMCs.

The germline CDR1 and CDR2 sequences are SNHLY and FYNNEI. CDR3 length: 17 residues. After removal of 6 bases from V and 3 bases from J, the junction contained 14 bases not matched to a gene. Per the original methods: Reference gene primer amplification in the assay estimated nucleated cell counts. Generated by immunoSEQ multiplex PCR, the TCRdb table keeps only in-frame clones and is missing some. V, J and clone size are taken as reported in that table, and D and trimming were inferred from the DNA itself. In the table there are 150,000 to 200,000 clones, around 81% of which are singletons. The rearrangement links TRBV2 to TRBJ1-2; 9 bases map to TRBD1. This clonotype originated in a human donor with acute or convalescent COVID-19. The donor label of this sample is uncertain. Sequenced sample: peripheral blood. The CDR3 DNA sequence: TGTGCCAGCAGGTTCAATGGACAGGGGAGATATGACTATGGCTACACCTTC. Encoded protein: CASRFNGQGRYDYGYTF.